The 19 T cell receptor beta chains listed next were all sequenced from one sample in a study of shared clonotypes between healthy human individuals. The protocol was immunoSEQ multiplex PCR, while the TCRdb copy is restricted to in-frame clones and leaves out a portion. The table lists about 2.3 million clones, more than 80% of them singletons, with approximately 0.4% in the top ten. The sample was naive CD4+ T cells from PBMCs. Sample subset: CD45RA+ positively selected. The receptor source for this set is a man younger than 35 in good health. Some clones in this sample may be carry-over from other donors' samples.

The chain joins TRBV5-4 to TRBJ1-2; D possibly corresponds to TRBD1 (5 bases). Germline loops: CDR1 SGHNT, CDR2 YYREEE (reference sequence). This CDR3 region has 14 residues. V lost 4 bases and J 3 bases, leaving 13 bases between the germline ends. CDR3 region: CASSMDTPYYGYTF. The DNA for the CDR3 is TGTGCCAGCAGCATGGACACGCCCTACTATGGCTACACCTTC.

The gene calls are TRBV6-5 and TRBJ2-1, with D perhaps being TRBD1 or TRBD2 (5 bases each). The V gene's germline CDR1 is MNHEY and CDR2 SVGAGI. Trimming removed 8 bases from V and 8 bases from J, with 22 bases in between. This CDR3 is 15 amino acids long. The DNA for the CDR3 is TGTGCCAGCGGCTGGGAAAGAGGGGTGGAACATGAGCAGTTCTTC. As protein: CASGWERGVEHEQFF.

This clone is a singleton in its sample. This chain connects TRBV6-5 to TRBJ1-3; D is undetermined. The CDR3 runs 16 residues. Trimming removed 0 bases at V and 0 bases at J, with 9 bases between. Germline V gene data show CDR1 as MNHEY and CDR2 as SVGAGI. DNA for the CDR3: TGTGCCAGCAGTTACTCTCAACTGGCCTCTGGAAACACCATATATTTT. It codes for CASSYSQLASGNTIYF.

The chain couples TRBV19 to TRBJ2-1; D is unresolved. CDR3 size: 13 residues. V was shortened by 2 bases and J by 9 bases, with 11 bases between the two germline ends. From germline, CDR1 is LNHDA and CDR2 SQIVND (reference sequence). This CDR3 reads CASSIKGLFEQFF. The CDR3, as DNA: TGTGCCAGTAGTATAAAAGGGTTGTTTGAGCAGTTCTTC.

This clone showed up just once. At the DNA level, this CDR3 is encoded by other sequences in the same sample as well. This chain links TRBV5-6 with TRBJ1-2, with 10 bases fitting TRBD1. With V trimmed by 4 bases and J by 6 bases, 3 bases remained unmatched. CDR3 length: 13 residues. The germline gives CDR1 SGHDT, CDR2 YYEEEE. In DNA form, the CDR3 reads TGTGCCAGCAGCCCCGGGACAGGGGATGGCTACACCTTC. This translates into CASSPGTGDGYTF.

On this clone itself: A read error may account for a junction end that differs from germline. The chain recombines TRBV7-2 with TRBJ2-1, with D perhaps TRBD2 (5 bases). Germline V lookup: CDR1 SGHTA, CDR2 FQGNSA. The CDR3 has 13 amino acids. The CDR3 DNA sequence: TGTGCCAGCAGCGATAGAGGGTACACTGAGCAGTTCTTC. Translating it yields CASSDRGYTEQFF.

V usage is TRBV5-1 and J usage is TRBJ2-5; no reliable D call. Germline loops: CDR1 SGHRS, CDR2 YFSETQ. The V end lost 0 bases, the J end lost 4 bases, and 10 bases lay between the germline ends. The CDR3 has 14 amino acids. CDR3 sequence reads: CASSLGWLRETQYF. CDR3 nucleotides: TGCGCCAGCAGCTTGGGATGGTTAAGAGAGACCCAGTACTTC.

The chain links TRBV4-1 to TRBJ2-6; 10 bases fit TRBD1. The junction had 8 bases not matched to a gene; V was cut back by 5 bases and J by 1 base. This CDR3 has 18 residues. Looked up from germline, CDR1 is MGHRA and CDR2 is YSYEKL. CDR3 loop: CASSSRDRGLSGANVLTF. Written as DNA, the CDR3 is TGCGCCAGCAGCTCCCGGGACAGGGGTTTATCTGGGGCCAACGTCCTGACTTTC.

The rearrangement uses TRBV5-1 and TRBJ2-5; TRBD2 aligns across 8 bases. CDR3 size: 15 residues. With 6 bases clipped from V and 5 bases from J, the junction kept 12 bases outside the gene matches. Per the germline V gene, CDR1 is SGHRS and CDR2 is YFSETQ. CDR3: CASTRLASMMETQYF. In DNA form, the CDR3 reads TGCGCCAGCACCCGACTAGCGTCTATGATGGAGACCCAGTACTTC. Filled out from reference TRBV5-1 and TRBJ2-5, the complete variable domain reads KAGVTQTPRYLIKTRGQQVTLSCSPISGHRSVSWYQQTPGQGLQFLFEYFSETQRNKGNFPGRFSGRQFSNSRSEMNVSTLELGDSALYLCASTRLASMMETQYFGPGTRLLVL.

The chain combines TRBV5-1 with TRBJ2-2; D may be TRBD1 (6 bases). Trimming removed 4 bases at V and 3 bases at J, with 13 bases between. The CDR3 is 15 residues long. CDR1 is SGHRS and CDR2 is YFSETQ in the germline V gene. The chain's CDR3 is CASSDQQGYTGELFF. For the CDR3, the DNA is TGCGCCAGCAGCGATCAACAGGGTTACACCGGGGAGCTGTTTTTT.

The V call is TRBV19, the J call TRBJ1-1, with D possibly being TRBD1 (6 bases). The V and J ends lost 4 bases and 2 bases respectively, with 17 bases between them. Germline V gives CDR1 LNHDA, CDR2 SQIVND (reference sequence). CDR3 length equals 16 residues. The CDR3: CASSRGQKVGNTEAFF. The DNA for the CDR3 is TGTGCCAGTAGTAGAGGACAGAAGGTGGGAAACACTGAAGCTTTCTTT.

This chain connects TRBV10-3 to TRBJ2-5; 13 bases align to TRBD2. Germline-derived CDR1 and CDR2 are ENHRY and SYGVKD. V lost 4 bases and J lost 4; bases outside the gene matches: 6. The CDR3 extends over 16 amino acids. CDR3 amino acids: CAISGTSGSFLETQYF. The CDR3 coding sequence is TGTGCCATCAGTGGGACTAGCGGGAGTTTTTTAGAGACCCAGTACTTC.

The CDR3 sequence is CAGPRGGDLANEKLFF. The CDR3 bases are TGTGCCGGCCCCCGGGGAGGGGACCTGGCTAATGAAAAACTGTTTTTT. The J gene is TRBJ1-4, the V gene TRBV28; D perhaps matches TRBD1 (5 bases). CDR3 size: 16 residues. Germline V gene sequence: CDR1 MDHEN, CDR2 SYDVKM. V lost 11 bases and J lost 3, with 22 bases in between.

The gene calls are TRBV5-1 and TRBJ1-4; weak D call: TRBD1 (6 bases). The CDR3 is 15 residues long. Germline V lookup: CDR1 SGHRS, CDR2 YFSETQ. Trimming removed 6 bases from V and 3 bases from J, with 15 bases in between. The DNA for the CDR3 is TGCGCCAGCACCTTACAGGGTAATCCTAATGAAAAACTGTTTTTT. It codes for CASTLQGNPNEKLFF.

The V and J genes are TRBV4-2 and TRBJ2-7; 11 bases line up with TRBD2. This CDR3 comprises 15 residues. The ends lost 2 bases at V and 3 bases at J; junction bases unmatched: 3. CDR1 is LGHNA and CDR2 is YNFKEQ in the germline V gene. The CDR3 DNA reads as TGTGCCAGCAGCCAAACTAGCGGGAGTCTCTACGAGCAGTACTTC. Its translation: CASSQTSGSLYEQYF.

Comments on this clone: Within the sample, other DNA sequences also encode this same CDR3. This chain's CDR3 is CASSLVVNTGELFF. The CDR3, as DNA: TGCGCCAGCAGCTTGGTGGTCAACACCGGGGAGCTGTTTTTT. The chain recombines TRBV5-1 with TRBJ2-2; the D is unclear. CDR3 size: 14 residues. V shed 0 bases and J shed 2 bases, with 5 bases lying between them. Germline V gives CDR1 SGHRS, CDR2 YFSETQ.

The genes are TRBV6-5 and TRBJ2-5; tentatively, D is TRBD2 (5 bases). Germline lookup yields CDR1 MNHEY and CDR2 SVGAGI. Trimming removed 4 bases from V and 5 bases from J, with 14 bases in between. The CDR3 loop spans 14 amino acids. CDR3 bases: TGTGCCAGCAGTTCGACAAGGACTCTGGAGACCCAGTACTTC. Residues: CASSSTRTLETQYF.

Concerning this clone: Other DNA sequences in the same sample also yield this CDR3. The chain joins TRBV19 to TRBJ1-5; the match to TRBD1 covers 7 bases. The CDR3 runs to 15 residues. Per the germline V gene, CDR1 is LNHDA and CDR2 is SQIVND (reference sequence). The ends lost 1 base at V and 3 bases at J; junction bases unmatched: 3. CDR3 nucleotide sequence: TGTGCCAGTAGTATAGGACAGGGCTTCAATCAGCCCCAGCATTTT. As protein: CASSIGQGFNQPQHF.

V gene TRBV7-3 combines with J gene TRBJ2-3, with D hard to call. The CDR3 has 16 amino acids. Germline V gene sequence: CDR1 SGHTA, CDR2 FQGTGA. V was trimmed by 3 bases and J by 8 bases, leaving 21 bases between them. CDR3 residues: CASSFTGAAGLGTQYF. The CDR3 DNA reads TGTGCCAGCAGCTTTACGGGCGCCGCCGGTTTGGGTACGCAGTATTTT.